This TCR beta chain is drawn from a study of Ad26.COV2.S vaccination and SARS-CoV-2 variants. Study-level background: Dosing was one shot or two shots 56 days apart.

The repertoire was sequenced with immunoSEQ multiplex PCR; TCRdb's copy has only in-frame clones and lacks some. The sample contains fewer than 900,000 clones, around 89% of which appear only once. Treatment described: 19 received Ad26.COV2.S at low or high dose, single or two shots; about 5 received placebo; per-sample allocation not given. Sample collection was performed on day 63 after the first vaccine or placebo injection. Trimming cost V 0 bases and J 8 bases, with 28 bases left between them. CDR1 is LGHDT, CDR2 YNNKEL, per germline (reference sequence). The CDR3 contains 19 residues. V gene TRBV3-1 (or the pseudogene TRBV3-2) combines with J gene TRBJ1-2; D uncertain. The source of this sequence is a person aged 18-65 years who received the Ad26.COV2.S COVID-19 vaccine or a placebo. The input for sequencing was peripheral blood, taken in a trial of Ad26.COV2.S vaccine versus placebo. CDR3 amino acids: CASSQDPLWAIVAVEGYTF. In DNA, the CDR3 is TGTGCCAGCAGCCAAGACCCGCTGTGGGCTATTGTGGCTGTGGAAGGCTACACCTTC.